This TCR beta chain comes out of a study of multiple sclerosis patients with progressive multifocal leukoencephalopathy. Indicated time point: less than 15 months of natalizumab therapy. All patients had prior interferon beta, and all PML patients were female. The assay was immunoSEQ multiplex PCR, and TCRdb's table has in-frame clones only and misses some. The sample lists more than 20,000 clones, roughly 90% occurring once. Germline CDR1 is KGHSH and CDR2 is LQKENI. After removal of 2 bases from V and 6 bases from J, the junction contained 7 bases not matched to a gene. This CDR3 is built from 14 residues.

This chain connects TRBV18 to TRBJ2-7; TRBD1 agrees at 7 bases. This clonotype originated in a man aged 25-40 years with multiple sclerosis. Sequenced here: PBMCs, sampled from a patient treated with natalizumab. The CDR3 is CASSPGTARGEQYF. The CDR3 DNA reads as TGTGCCAGCTCACCAGGGACAGCAAGGGGCGAGCAGTACTTC.